The 10 T cell receptor beta chains below come from one sample, sequenced in a study of post-analysis software for immune sequencing data. Unique molecular identifiers had been added to the TCR beta cDNA libraries. TCRdb re-analysed the PCR reads in MiXCR, keeping a single row per CDR3 protein. The sample yields about 760,000 distinct CDR3 sequences, roughly 27% seen once. Study-wide points: Relative to controls, patients had 4 or 5 TRBV segments at higher frequency, with TRBV5-6, TRBV5-1 and TRBV20-1 among these.

Which antigens these TCRs recognize remains unknown. Sample: blood. These receptors were taken from a girl aged 5 to 17 with multiple sclerosis.

The chain links TRBV20-1 to TRBJ2-3; 11 nucleotides align to TRBD2. V was clipped by 7 bases and J by 5 bases; unmatched bases: 8. CDR1 and CDR2 from the germline V gene are DFQATT and SNEGSKA (reference sequence). The CDR3 totals 14 residues. CDR3 protein: CSGSTSGVIDTQYF. For the CDR3, the DNA is TGCAGTGGATCGACTAGCGGGGTCATAGATACGCAGTATTTT.

The chain joins TRBV5-1 to TRBJ2-5; a possible D gene is TRBD1 (7 bases). V lost 1 base and J 5 bases, leaving 18 bases between the germline ends. The CDR3 extends over 16 amino acids. The V gene's germline CDR1 is SGHRS and CDR2 YFSETQ. The chain's CDR3 is CASSLYGTASGETQYF. DNA for the CDR3: TGCGCCAGCAGCTTGTATGGGACAGCGAGCGGGGAGACCCAGTACTTC. Full variable domain (remainder filled in from reference TRBV5-1 and TRBJ2-5): KAGVTQTPRYLIKTRGQQVTLSCSPISGHRSVSWYQQTPGQGLQFLFEYFSETQRNKGNFPGRFSGRQFSNSRSEMNVSTLELGDSALYLCASSLYGTASGETQYFGPGTRLLVL.

The chain carries TRBV5-1 and TRBJ2-7; 7 bases are a match to TRBD2. CDR1 is SGHRS, CDR2 YFSETQ, per germline. This CDR3 is built from 15 residues. Trimming cost V 3 bases and J 3 bases; bases outside gene matches: 9. CDR3 protein: CASSSSGINIYEQYF. CDR3 DNA sequence: TGCGCCAGCAGCTCTAGCGGCATAAATATCTACGAGCAGTACTTC.

In its sample, this clonotype was seen a few times. The rearrangement uses TRBV15 and TRBJ2-6, with D perhaps assigned TRBD1 or TRBD2 (6 bases each). The CDR3 is made up of 19 amino acids. CDR1 LNHNV and CDR2 YYDKDF come from the germline V gene (reference sequence). V lost 0 bases and J 0 bases, leaving 15 bases between the germline ends. Here the CDR3 DNA reads TGTGCCACCAGCAGAGATGCGGGACACCTAAGCTCTGGGGCCAACGTCCTGACTTTC. It translates to CATSRDAGHLSSGANVLTF.

The CDR3 coding sequence is TGTGCCAGCAGTCCCTTGACAGGCCAACAAGAGACCCAGTACTTC. This encodes CASSPLTGQQETQYF. This chain joins TRBV12-3 or TRBV12-4 and TRBJ2-5; maybe TRBD1 (6 bases). V gave up 5 bases and J gave up 2 bases, with 15 bases separating them. The CDR3 loop spans 15 amino acids.

The sample holds many counts of this clonotype. The DNA of the CDR3 is TGCGCCAGCAGTGGACCGGGGACTAGCGGAGAGACCCAGTACTTC. Translated, it gives CASSGPGTSGETQYF. The chain is built from TRBV10-1 and TRBJ2-5, with 11 nucleotides matching TRBD2. This CDR3 spans 15 amino acids. The V segment lost 4 bases and the J segment 4 bases; nucleotides outside the gene matches: 5. Germline loops: CDR1 WNHNN, CDR2 SYGVQD (reference sequence).

In this sample, this clonotype turned up a few times. The rearrangement joins TRBV5-1 to TRBJ1-2; 9 positions match TRBD1. J was trimmed by 2 bases and V by 4 bases; bases with no gene match: 15. The CDR3 consists of 18 residues. Germline V lookup: CDR1 SGHRS, CDR2 YFSETQ. The CDR3 sequence is CASSPRTGAISFNYGYTF. The DNA for the CDR3 is TGCGCCAGCAGCCCTAGGACAGGGGCAATCTCCTTCAACTATGGCTACACCTTC.

The chain is built from TRBV6-2 or TRBV6-3 and TRBJ2-3; the match to TRBD1 covers 7 bases. Germline V gives CDR1 MNHEY, CDR2 SVGEGT. The CDR3 length is 13 residues. V gave up 7 bases and J gave up 6 bases; unmatched junction bases: 7. As DNA, the CDR3 is TGTGCCAGCACCGACAGGGTTTCCGATACGCAGTATTTT. Amino acid sequence: CASTDRVSDTQYF.

This clonotype was observed a handful of times. The chain uses TRBV29-1 and TRBJ2-1, with D possibly matching TRBD1 (5 bases). From germline, CDR1 is SQVTM and CDR2 ANQGSEA. The CDR3 spans 14 residues. V shed 5 bases and J shed 9 bases, with 20 bases lying between them. DNA of the CDR3: TGCAGCGTTCCCCAAGGGGCCCTGGGGATTGAGCAGTTCTTC. This sequence encodes CSVPQGALGIEQFF.

The chain uses TRBV5-1 and TRBJ2-1, with TRBD1 matching over 7 bases. The CDR3 is 14 amino acids. Germline-derived CDR1 and CDR2 are SGHRS and YFSETQ. Losses at the gene ends were 4 bases for V and 5 bases for J; bases not matched to a gene: 6. CDR3 sequence reads: CASSKRTGDNEQFF. CDR3 sequence (DNA): TGCGCCAGCAGCAAACGGACAGGTGACAATGAGCAGTTCTTC.